These 32 T cell receptor beta chains were all obtained from the same sample, sequenced in a study of identical twins. TCRdb used MiXCR to reprocess the 5' RACE reads, holding one entry per CDR3 protein. The sample lists hundreds of thousands of distinct CDR3 sequences; 20% to 25% were seen once. The sample was also linked to a second study, of T cells expressing NK-cell markers.

What was sequenced was PBMCs. The receptors originated from a woman between 18 and 29 years old in good health.

This clonotype was counted a few times. The rearrangement uses TRBV15 and TRBJ2-1; the D is unclear. CDR1 LNHNV and CDR2 YYDKDF come from the germline V gene (reference sequence). V lost 9 bases and J 9 bases, leaving 12 bases between the germline ends. The CDR3 has 11 residues. For the CDR3, the DNA is TGTGCCACTAGGGAAAGCCGTGAGCAGTTCTTC. Residues: CATRESREQFF.

This clonotype showed up many times. The junction shows a germline mismatch at one end, possibly a read error. This rearrangement joins TRBV7-9 to TRBJ1-1, with TRBD1 as a possible D gene (5 bases). Germline CDR1 SEHNR, CDR2 FQNEAQ (reference sequence). The CDR3 length is 12 residues. CDR3 in amino acids: CASSLAGGEAFF. CDR3 bases: TGTGCCAGCAGTTTAGCGGGGGGTGAAGCTTTCTTT.

The chain carries TRBV20-1 and TRBJ2-5, with D tentatively TRBD2 (5 bases). V was shortened by 3 bases and J by 5 bases, with 16 bases between the two germline ends. The CDR3 loop spans 14 amino acids. The germline gives CDR1 DFQATT, CDR2 SNEGSKA (reference sequence). CDR3 sequence: CSARVHASRETQYF. The CDR3 DNA reads as TGCAGTGCTAGGGTTCACGCTAGCCGGGAGACCCAGTACTTC.

The gene calls are TRBV27 and TRBJ2-1, with TRBD1 identical over 9 bases. This CDR3 is 15 amino acids long. After removal of 1 base from V and 7 bases from J, the junction contained 5 bases not matched to a gene. Germline V lookup: CDR1 MNHEY, CDR2 SMNVEV (reference sequence). CDR3 residues: CASSLFGQGPNEQFF. The CDR3, as DNA: TGTGCCAGCAGTTTATTCGGACAGGGGCCAAATGAGCAGTTCTTC.

The J gene is TRBJ2-7, the V gene TRBV6-6; D is possibly TRBD2 (6 bases). Germline lookup yields CDR1 MNHNY and CDR2 SVGAGI (reference sequence). The CDR3 extends over 13 amino acids. Trimming cost V 4 bases and J 4 bases, with 11 bases left between them. The CDR3 region is CASSSEGGYEQYF. The CDR3 DNA is TGTGCCAGCAGTTCAGAGGGAGGTTACGAGCAGTACTTC.

V gene TRBV29-1 combines with J gene TRBJ2-3, with 7 bases fitting TRBD2. V was clipped by 3 bases and J by 2 bases; unmatched bases: 5. Germline V CDR1 and CDR2: SQVTM, ANQGSEA. The CDR3 has 14 residues. The DNA of the CDR3 is TGCAGCGTTGACGCTAGCGGATACACAGATACGCAGTATTTT. Amino acids: CSVDASGYTDTQYF.

The genes are TRBV12-3 or TRBV12-4 and TRBJ1-4; TRBD1 matches at 12 bases. The J segment lost 10 bases and the V segment lost 8 bases, leaving 8 bases of the junction unmatched. This CDR3 is 14 amino acids long. The CDR3 DNA is TGTGCCAGCTTCCAGGGACAGGGGGCGCGAAAACTGTTTTTT. It specifies CASFQGQGARKLFF.

On this clonotype: The junction departs from germline at one end; a sequencing error may be responsible. The J gene is TRBJ2-7, the V gene TRBV7-6; D not resolved. Germline-derived CDR1 and CDR2 are SGHVS and FNYEAQ. The CDR3 consists of 13 residues. DNA for the CDR3: TGTGCCAGCAGCTTAGCGCAGAGGTACGAACAGTACTTC. This sequence encodes CASSLAQRYEQYF.

The chain couples TRBV20-1 to TRBJ2-3; D is perhaps TRBD2 (5 bases). CDR3 size: 16 residues. V gave up 5 bases and J gave up 0 bases, with 18 bases separating them. Germline assignment: CDR1 DFQATT and CDR2 SNEGSKA (reference sequence). The CDR3 sequence: CSAGSVGAASTDTQYF. The CDR3 DNA sequence: TGCAGTGCTGGTTCAGTAGGAGCGGCTAGCACAGATACGCAGTATTTT.

This chain links TRBV7-2 with TRBJ2-5; D uncertain. Trimming removed 3 bases at V and 5 bases at J, with 7 bases between. The CDR3 is 12 residues long. The germline gives CDR1 SGHTA, CDR2 FQGNSA. For the CDR3, the DNA is TGTGCCAGCAGCTTTGTTACGGAGACCCAGTACTTC. Translating it yields CASSFVTETQYF.

In this sample, this clonotype turned up many times. J is TRBJ2-3 and V is TRBV6-1; 8 bases are shared with TRBD1. The V gene's germline CDR1 is MNHNS and CDR2 SASEGT. With V trimmed by 6 bases and J by 3 bases, 8 bases remained unmatched. The CDR3 runs 15 residues. The CDR3 loop is CASRRTGRATDTQYF. In DNA, the CDR3 is TGTGCCAGCAGACGGACAGGGCGGGCAACAGATACGCAGTATTTT.

This chain connects TRBV20-1 to TRBJ1-1; D call uncertain. V gave up 0 bases and J gave up 1 base, with 6 bases separating them. The CDR3 covers 13 residues. Germline values: CDR1 DFQATT, CDR2 SNEGSKA (reference sequence). The CDR3 DNA reads TGCAGTGCTAGAGATCAGTGGAACACTGAAGCTTTCTTT. It is translated as CSARDQWNTEAFF.

Ten or more counts support this clonotype. The V gene is TRBV7-2, the J gene TRBJ2-1; 10 bases fit TRBD2. The CDR3 runs to 16 residues. After removal of 6 bases from V and 5 bases from J, the junction contained 10 bases not matched to a gene. Germline CDR1 is SGHTA and CDR2 is FQGNSA. The CDR3 loop is CASSRSGTSANNEQFF. CDR3 DNA: TGTGCCAGCAGTAGATCCGGGACTAGCGCCAACAATGAGCAGTTCTTC.

The V gene is TRBV2, the J gene TRBJ2-3; no firm D call. This CDR3 has 14 amino acids. V lost 4 bases and J 1 base, leaving 9 bases between the germline ends. Germline CDR1 and CDR2: SNHLY and FYNNEI. DNA of the CDR3: TGTGCCAGCAGTGCGGTCTTCGGCACAGATACGCAGTATTTT. Its translation is CASSAVFGTDTQYF.

This clonotype was counted between two and nine times. The chain is built from TRBV20-1 and TRBJ2-7; a weak D match, TRBD1 (7 bases). Trimming stripped 1 base from V and 2 bases from J, with 27 bases between. The CDR3 runs to 19 residues. The germline V gene encodes CDR1 DFQATT and CDR2 SNEGSKA (reference sequence). CDR3: CSARVIPSLGGTDPYEQYF. The CDR3 nucleotides are TGCAGTGCTAGAGTTATCCCTTCATTAGGGGGGACAGACCCCTACGAGCAGTACTTC.

This clonotype was detected a few times. The chain combines TRBV5-6 with TRBJ2-7; TRBD1 agrees at 9 bases. Trimming took 3 bases from V and 6 from J; bases not matched to a gene: 7. The CDR3 consists of 14 residues. Germline CDR1 reads SGHDT; CDR2 reads YYEEEE. For the CDR3, the DNA is TGTGCCAGCAGCTCCGGGACAGGGTTTCGCGAGCAGTACTTC. Translating it yields CASSSGTGFREQYF.

The CDR3 DNA is TGTGCCATCGGAAACCGGGAGCAAGAGACCCAGTACTTC. Amino acids: CAIGNREQETQYF. The genes are TRBV10-3 and TRBJ2-5; weak D call: TRBD2 (6 bases). Germline assignment: CDR1 ENHRY and CDR2 SYGVKD. Trimming shortened V by 8 bases and J by 2 bases, and 12 bases separated the two germline ends. The length of the CDR3 is 13 residues.

This clonotype was observed a handful of times. The chain recombines TRBV4-2 with TRBJ2-1; 11 bases are a match to TRBD2. The germline CDR1 and CDR2 sequences are LGHNA and YNFKEQ. CDR3 size: 16 residues. Trimming removed 0 bases from V and 10 bases from J; junction bases left unmatched: 8. CDR3 loop: CASSQDLSGGAEEQFF. The CDR3 nucleotides read TGTGCCAGCAGCCAAGACCTTAGCGGGGGGGCAGAAGAGCAGTTCTTC.

This chain links TRBV4-2 with TRBJ2-3, with 13 bases lining up with TRBD2. Germline CDR1 and CDR2: LGHNA and YNFKEQ. The CDR3 covers 17 residues. The V and J ends lost 1 base and 2 bases, in that order; junction bases with no gene match: 3. The chain's CDR3 is CASSQGTSGGPTDTQYF. The CDR3 DNA sequence: TGTGCCAGCAGCCAAGGGACTAGCGGGGGTCCCACAGATACGCAGTATTTT.

This clonotype was picked up a small number of times. This chain uses TRBV7-9 with TRBJ1-1; D remains unclear. The germline V gene encodes CDR1 SEHNR and CDR2 FQNEAQ (reference sequence). V was shortened by 5 bases and J by 6 bases, with 10 bases between the two germline ends. The CDR3 consists of 12 residues. In DNA form, the CDR3 reads TGTGCCAGCAGCCTCAGTCTCCCTGAAGCTTTCTTT. Its protein is CASSLSLPEAFF.

The rearrangement uses TRBV6-1 and TRBJ2-3, with unresolved D. This CDR3 has 13 amino acids. The V end lost 6 bases, the J end lost 6 bases, and 13 bases lay between the germline ends. Germline V gene data show CDR1 as MNHNS and CDR2 as SASEGT. CDR3 nucleotide sequence: TGTGCCAGCAGCCCGCGACTCGAGGATACGCAGTATTTT. As protein: CASSPRLEDTQYF.

The chain employs TRBV29-1 and TRBJ1-2, with D possibly matching TRBD1 (6 bases). The CDR3 is 15 amino acids. Germline-derived CDR1 and CDR2 are SQVTM and ANQGSEA. V was clipped by 4 bases and J by 2 bases, with 17 bases between them. CDR3 region: CSVVSSDRRNYGYTF. CDR3 nucleotide sequence: TGCAGCGTTGTCAGTAGCGACAGGCGAAACTATGGCTACACCTTC.

This clonotype was seen at least ten times. This chain joins TRBV12-3 or TRBV12-4 and TRBJ2-7; D might be TRBD1 or TRBD2, each matching 5 bases. Trimming left V 3 bases short and J 6 bases short, with 6 bases between. The CDR3 sequence is 11 residues long. DNA of the CDR3: TGTGCCAGCAGTTTCGGGGCCGAGCAGTACTTC. As protein: CASSFGAEQYF.

This clonotype was counted a few times. The chain carries TRBV29-1 and TRBJ2-7; D remains unclear. The CDR3 extends over 12 amino acids. CDR1 and CDR2 from the germline V gene are SQVTM and ANQGSEA. Trimming shortened V by 7 bases and J by 1 base, and 11 bases separated the two germline ends. CDR3 in amino acids: CSAGVRSYEQYF. The CDR3 DNA is TGCAGCGCTGGGGTTCGGTCCTACGAGCAGTACTTC.

The chain employs TRBV20-1 and TRBJ1-1, with D unclear. Germline V gene data show CDR1 as DFQATT and CDR2 as SNEGSKA (reference sequence). This CDR3 has 14 amino acids. Trimming took 3 bases from V and 2 from J, leaving 13 bases between them. Here the CDR3 reads CSASKAVANTEAFF. The CDR3 DNA reads TGCAGTGCTAGTAAGGCGGTAGCCAACACTGAAGCTTTCTTT.

This clonotype has ten or more counts. DNA of the CDR3: TGTGCCACCAGTGACACCGGGACATACTACGAGCAGTACTTC. Translated, it gives CATSDTGTYYEQYF. This chain links TRBV24-1 with TRBJ2-7, with D possibly matching TRBD1 (6 bases). The CDR3 spans 14 residues. Trimming took 4 bases from V and 3 from J, leaving 12 bases between them. Germline-derived CDR1 and CDR2 are KGHDR and SFDVKD.

This clonotype was found a few times. The chain combines TRBV6-5 with TRBJ2-5, with D maybe TRBD2 (5 bases). Germline V gene lookup returns CDR1 MNHEY and CDR2 SVGAGI. The CDR3 length is 15 residues. Trimming left V 0 bases short and J 4 bases short, with 12 bases between. CDR3 in amino acids: CASSYSNRLSETQYF. The CDR3 nucleotides are TGTGCCAGCAGTTACTCCAACCGACTATCAGAGACCCAGTACTTC.

The V gene is TRBV6-1, the J gene TRBJ2-7, with D maybe TRBD2 (6 bases). Deletions cut 5 bases from V and 2 bases from J, with 16 bases between. The CDR3 has 15 amino acids. Germline assignment: CDR1 MNHNS and CDR2 SASEGT. The CDR3 protein is CASSPREDGAYEQYF. The CDR3 DNA reads TGTGCCAGCAGTCCCAGGGAGGACGGAGCCTACGAGCAGTACTTC.

This clonotype was recorded a few times. This chain uses TRBV12-3 or TRBV12-4 with TRBJ2-2; TRBD2 is a possible D gene (5 bases). The length of the CDR3 is 14 residues. The V gene lost 10 bases and the J gene lost 1 base, with 13 bases spanning the gap. CDR3 in DNA: TGTGCCAACAATCTAGGGAGGAACACCGGGGAGCTGTTTTTT. Its translation is CANNLGRNTGELFF.

V is TRBV4-2 and J is TRBJ1-1; a weak D match, TRBD1 (6 bases). CDR3 length equals 15 residues. The V gene's germline CDR1 is LGHNA and CDR2 YNFKEQ. The germline V and J ends were trimmed by 2 bases and 0 bases, with 10 bases remaining between them. The CDR3 is CASSQQTGMNTEAFF. For the CDR3, the DNA is TGTGCCAGCAGCCAACAGACAGGAATGAACACTGAAGCTTTCTTT.

This rearrangement joins TRBV3-1 to TRBJ2-1; D gene uncertain. The germline V gene encodes CDR1 LGHDT and CDR2 YNNKEL (reference sequence). This CDR3 contains 12 residues. V was shortened by 4 bases and J by 12 bases, with 13 bases between the two germline ends. This CDR3 reads CASSRGSGPQFF. For the CDR3, the DNA is TGTGCCAGCAGCCGAGGCTCTGGGCCGCAGTTCTTC.

There are a few counts of this clonotype. The chain joins TRBV2 to TRBJ1-2, with 9 bases fitting TRBD1. The germline CDR1 and CDR2 sequences are SNHLY and FYNNEI. J gave up 4 bases and V 9 bases, and 3 bases lay outside the gene matches. The CDR3 covers 12 residues. CDR3 loop: CARQGQGYGYTF. The CDR3 DNA sequence: TGTGCCAGACAGGGACAGGGCTATGGCTACACCTTC. The variable domain in full, completed from reference TRBV2 and TRBJ1-2, reads EPEVTQTPSHQVTQMGQEVILRCVPISNHLYFYWYRQILGQKVEFLVSFYNNEISEKSEIFDDQFSVERPDGSNFTLKIRSTKLEDSAMYFCARQGQGYGYTFGSGTRLTVV.